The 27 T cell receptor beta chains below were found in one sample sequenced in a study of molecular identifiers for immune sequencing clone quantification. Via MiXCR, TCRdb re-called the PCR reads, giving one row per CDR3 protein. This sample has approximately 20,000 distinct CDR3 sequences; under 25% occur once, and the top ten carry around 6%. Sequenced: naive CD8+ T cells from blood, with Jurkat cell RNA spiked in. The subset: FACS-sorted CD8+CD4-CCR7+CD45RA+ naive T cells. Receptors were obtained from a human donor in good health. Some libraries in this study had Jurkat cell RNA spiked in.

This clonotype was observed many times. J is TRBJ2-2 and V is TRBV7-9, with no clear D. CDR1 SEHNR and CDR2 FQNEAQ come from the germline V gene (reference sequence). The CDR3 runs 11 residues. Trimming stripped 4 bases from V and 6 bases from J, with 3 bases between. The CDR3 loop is CASSSSGELFF. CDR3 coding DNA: TGTGCCAGCAGCTCATCCGGGGAGCTGTTTTTT.

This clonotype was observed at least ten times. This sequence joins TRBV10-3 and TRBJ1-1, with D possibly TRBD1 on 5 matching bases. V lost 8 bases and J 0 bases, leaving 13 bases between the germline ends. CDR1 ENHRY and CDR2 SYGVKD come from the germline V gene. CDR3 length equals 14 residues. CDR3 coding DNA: TGTGCCATCCAGGAGGGGACCTTGAACACTGAAGCTTTCTTT. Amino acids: CAIQEGTLNTEAFF.

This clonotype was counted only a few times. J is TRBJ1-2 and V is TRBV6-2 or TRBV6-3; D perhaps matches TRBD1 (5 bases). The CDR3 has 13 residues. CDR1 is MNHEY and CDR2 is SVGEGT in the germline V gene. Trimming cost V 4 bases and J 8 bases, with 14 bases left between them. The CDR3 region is CASSLQSGYGYTF. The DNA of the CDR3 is TGTGCCAGCAGTTTACAGTCAGGGTACGGCTACACCTTC.

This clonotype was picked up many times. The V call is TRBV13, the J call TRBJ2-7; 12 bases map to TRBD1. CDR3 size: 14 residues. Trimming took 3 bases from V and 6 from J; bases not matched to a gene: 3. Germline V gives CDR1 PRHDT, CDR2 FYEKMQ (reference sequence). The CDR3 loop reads CASSLGQGAVEQYF. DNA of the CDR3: TGTGCCAGCAGCTTGGGACAGGGGGCAGTCGAGCAGTACTTC.

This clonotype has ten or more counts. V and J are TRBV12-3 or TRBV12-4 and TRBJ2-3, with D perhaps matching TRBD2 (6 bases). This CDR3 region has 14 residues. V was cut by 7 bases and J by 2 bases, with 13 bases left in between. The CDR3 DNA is TGTGCCAGCACCCTTAGCGGTGACACAGATACGCAGTATTTT. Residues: CASTLSGDTDTQYF.

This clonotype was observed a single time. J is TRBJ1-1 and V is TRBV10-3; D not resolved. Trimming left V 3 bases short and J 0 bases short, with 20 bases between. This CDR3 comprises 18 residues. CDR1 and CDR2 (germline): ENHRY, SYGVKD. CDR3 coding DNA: TGTGCCATCAGTGAAAGAACACCGGGTTCAACCTTGAACACTGAAGCTTTCTTT. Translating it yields CAISERTPGSTLNTEAFF.

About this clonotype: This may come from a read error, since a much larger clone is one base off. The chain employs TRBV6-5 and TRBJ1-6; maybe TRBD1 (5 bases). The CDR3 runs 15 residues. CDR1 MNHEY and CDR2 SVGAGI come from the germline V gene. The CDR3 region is CASSEARGGVSPPHF. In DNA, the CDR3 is TGTGCCAGCAGTGAGGCCCGGGGCGGGGTGTCACCCCCCCACTTT.

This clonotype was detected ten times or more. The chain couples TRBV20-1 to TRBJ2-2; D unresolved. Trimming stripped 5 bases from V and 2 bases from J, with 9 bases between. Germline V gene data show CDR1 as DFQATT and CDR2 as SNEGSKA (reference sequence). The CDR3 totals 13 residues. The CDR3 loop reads CSALRPNTGELFF. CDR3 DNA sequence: TGCAGTGCTCTGAGGCCTAACACCGGGGAGCTGTTTTTT.

CDR3 amino acids: CASSWAGLDYEQYF. For the CDR3, the DNA is TGTGCCAGCAGTTGGGCAGGGCTAGATTACGAGCAGTACTTC. The V gene is TRBV27, the J gene TRBJ2-7; weak D call: TRBD1 (5 bases). V was pared by 4 bases and J by 4 bases, with 14 bases between. This CDR3 is built from 14 residues. Per germline, CDR1 MNHEY and CDR2 SMNVEV (reference sequence).

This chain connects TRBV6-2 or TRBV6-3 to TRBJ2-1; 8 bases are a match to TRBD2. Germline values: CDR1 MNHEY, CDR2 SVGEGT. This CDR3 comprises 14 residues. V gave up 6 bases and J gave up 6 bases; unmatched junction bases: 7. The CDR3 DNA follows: TGTGCCAGCAGGCGGGAGGAAAACGCCAATGAGCAGTTCTTC. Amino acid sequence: CASRREENANEQFF.

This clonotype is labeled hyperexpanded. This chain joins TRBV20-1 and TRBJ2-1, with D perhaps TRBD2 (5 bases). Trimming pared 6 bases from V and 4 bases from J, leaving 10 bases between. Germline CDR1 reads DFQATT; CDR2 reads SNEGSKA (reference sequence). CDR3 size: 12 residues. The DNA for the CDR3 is TGCAGTGCCCCCGGGGAATACAATGAGCAGTTCTTC. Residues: CSAPGEYNEQFF.

The CDR3: CASGGLGTQYF. In DNA, the CDR3 is TGTGCCAGCGGTGGCCTCGGGACCCAGTACTTC. The chain employs TRBV12-3 or TRBV12-4 and TRBJ2-5, with unresolved D. The V end was cut by 8 bases, the J end by 7 bases, with 11 bases between. The CDR3 runs 11 residues.

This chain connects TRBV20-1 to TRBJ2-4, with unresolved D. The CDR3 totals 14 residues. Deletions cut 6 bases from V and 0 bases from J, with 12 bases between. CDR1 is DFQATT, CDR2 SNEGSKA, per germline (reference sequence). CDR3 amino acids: CSAPQVLAKNIQYF. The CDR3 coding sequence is TGCAGTGCCCCCCAAGTTCTAGCCAAAAACATTCAGTACTTC.

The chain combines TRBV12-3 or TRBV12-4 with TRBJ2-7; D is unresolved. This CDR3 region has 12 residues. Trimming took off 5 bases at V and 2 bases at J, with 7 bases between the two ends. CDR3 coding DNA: TGTGCCAGCAGTCGAGTGGCCTACGAGCAGTACTTC. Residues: CASSRVAYEQYF.

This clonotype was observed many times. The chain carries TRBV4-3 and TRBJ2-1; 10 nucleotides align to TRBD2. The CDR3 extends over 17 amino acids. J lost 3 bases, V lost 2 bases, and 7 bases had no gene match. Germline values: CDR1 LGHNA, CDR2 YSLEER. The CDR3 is CASSQSTSGIVYNEQFF. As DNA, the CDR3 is TGCGCCAGCAGCCAATCTACTAGCGGGATAGTCTACAATGAGCAGTTCTTC.

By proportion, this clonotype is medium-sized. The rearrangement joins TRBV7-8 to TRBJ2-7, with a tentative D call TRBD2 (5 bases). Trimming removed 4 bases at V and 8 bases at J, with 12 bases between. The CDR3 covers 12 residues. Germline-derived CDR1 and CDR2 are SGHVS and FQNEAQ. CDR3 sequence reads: CASSYPRDQQYF. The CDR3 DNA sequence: TGTGCCAGCAGCTATCCCCGGGATCAGCAGTACTTC.

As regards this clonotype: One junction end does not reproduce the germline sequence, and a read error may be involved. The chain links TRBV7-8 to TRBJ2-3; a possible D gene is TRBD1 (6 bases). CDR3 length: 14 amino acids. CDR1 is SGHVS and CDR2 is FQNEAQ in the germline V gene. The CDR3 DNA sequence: TGTGCCGGCAGCCTAGTACTTGCACAGGGTACGCAGTATTTT. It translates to CAGSLVLAQGTQYF.

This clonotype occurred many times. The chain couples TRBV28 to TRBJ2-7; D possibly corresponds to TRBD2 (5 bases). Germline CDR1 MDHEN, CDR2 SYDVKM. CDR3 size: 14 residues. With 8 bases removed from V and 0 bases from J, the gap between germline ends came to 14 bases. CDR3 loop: CASQDLPSSYEQYF. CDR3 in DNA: TGTGCCAGCCAGGACTTACCGAGCTCCTACGAGCAGTACTTC.

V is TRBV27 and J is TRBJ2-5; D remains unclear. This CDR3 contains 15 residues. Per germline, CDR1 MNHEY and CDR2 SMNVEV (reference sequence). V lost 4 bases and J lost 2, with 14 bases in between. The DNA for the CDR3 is TGTGCCAGCAGTTCCAGGACGAGAATACAAGAGACCCAGTACTTC. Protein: CASSSRTRIQETQYF.

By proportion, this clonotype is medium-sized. CDR3 amino acids: CASSVAEDEQYF. In nucleotides, the CDR3 is TGTGCCAGCAGCGTAGCTGAAGACGAGCAGTACTTC. The rearrangement joins TRBV9 to TRBJ2-7; no firm D call. CDR1 is SGDLS, CDR2 YYNGEE, per germline. Trimming stripped 0 bases from V and 5 bases from J, with 6 bases between. The length of the CDR3 is 12 residues.

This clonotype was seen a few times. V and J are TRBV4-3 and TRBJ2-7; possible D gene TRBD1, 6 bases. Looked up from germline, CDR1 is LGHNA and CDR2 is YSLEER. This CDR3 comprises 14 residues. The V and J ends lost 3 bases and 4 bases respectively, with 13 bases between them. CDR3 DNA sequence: TGCGCCAGCAGCCAGAACGACAGGCCTTACGAGCAGTACTTC. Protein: CASSQNDRPYEQYF.

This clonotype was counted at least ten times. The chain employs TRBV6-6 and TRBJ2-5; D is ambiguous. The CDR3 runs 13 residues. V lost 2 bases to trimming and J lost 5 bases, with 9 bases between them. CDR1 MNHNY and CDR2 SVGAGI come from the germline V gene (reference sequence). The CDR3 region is CASSYGVGETQYF. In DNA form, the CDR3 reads TGTGCCAGCAGTTACGGGGTGGGTGAGACCCAGTACTTC.

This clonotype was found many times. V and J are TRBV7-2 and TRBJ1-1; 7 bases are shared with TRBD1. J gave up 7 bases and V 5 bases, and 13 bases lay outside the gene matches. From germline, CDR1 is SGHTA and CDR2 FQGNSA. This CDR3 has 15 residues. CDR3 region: CASSPQTGSSYEAFF. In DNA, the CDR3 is TGTGCCAGCAGCCCTCAGACAGGGTCGAGTTATGAAGCTTTCTTT.

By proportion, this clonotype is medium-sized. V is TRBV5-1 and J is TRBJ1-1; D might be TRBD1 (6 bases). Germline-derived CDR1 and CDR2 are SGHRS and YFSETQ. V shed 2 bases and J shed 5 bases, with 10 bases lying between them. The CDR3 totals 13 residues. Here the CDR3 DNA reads TGCGCCAGCAGCTTAACAGGGCGGACTGAAGCTTTCTTT. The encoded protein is CASSLTGRTEAFF. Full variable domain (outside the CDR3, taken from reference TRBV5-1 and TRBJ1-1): KAGVTQTPRYLIKTRGQQVTLSCSPISGHRSVSWYQQTPGQGLQFLFEYFSETQRNKGNFPGRFSGRQFSNSRSEMNVSTLELGDSALYLCASSLTGRTEAFFGQGTRLTVV.

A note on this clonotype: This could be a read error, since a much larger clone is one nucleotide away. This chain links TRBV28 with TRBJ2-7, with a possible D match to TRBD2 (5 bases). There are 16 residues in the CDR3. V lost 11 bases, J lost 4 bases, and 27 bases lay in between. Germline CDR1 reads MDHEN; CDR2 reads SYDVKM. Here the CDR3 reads CAGSPRDQHTAYEQYF. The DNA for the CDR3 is TGTGCCGGTTCACCCCGGGATCAACATACAGCATACGAGCAGTACTTC.

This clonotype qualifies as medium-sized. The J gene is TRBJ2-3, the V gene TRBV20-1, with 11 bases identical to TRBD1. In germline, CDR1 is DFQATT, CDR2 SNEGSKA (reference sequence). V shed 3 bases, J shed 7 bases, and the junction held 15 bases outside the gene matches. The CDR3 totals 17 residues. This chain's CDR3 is CSARPPRTGGETYTQYF. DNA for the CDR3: TGCAGTGCTAGGCCACCCCGGACAGGGGGCGAGACGTATACGCAGTATTTT.

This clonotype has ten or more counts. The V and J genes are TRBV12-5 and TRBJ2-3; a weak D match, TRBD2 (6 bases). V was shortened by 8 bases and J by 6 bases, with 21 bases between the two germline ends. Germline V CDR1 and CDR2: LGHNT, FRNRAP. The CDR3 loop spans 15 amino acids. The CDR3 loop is CASSGFGGEADTQYF. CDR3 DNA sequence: TGTGCTAGTTCCGGCTTCGGGGGAGAGGCGGATACGCAGTATTTT.